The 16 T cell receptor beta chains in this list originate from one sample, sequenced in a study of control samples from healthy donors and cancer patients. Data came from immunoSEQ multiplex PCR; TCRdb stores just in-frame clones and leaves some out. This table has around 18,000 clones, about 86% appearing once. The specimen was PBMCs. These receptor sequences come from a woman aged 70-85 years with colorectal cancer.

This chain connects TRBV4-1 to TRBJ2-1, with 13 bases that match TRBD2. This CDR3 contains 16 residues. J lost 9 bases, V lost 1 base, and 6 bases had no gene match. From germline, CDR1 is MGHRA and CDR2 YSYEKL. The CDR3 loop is CASSQAGTSGVGEQFF. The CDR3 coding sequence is TGCGCCAGCAGCCAAGCCGGGACTAGCGGGGTCGGTGAGCAGTTCTTC.

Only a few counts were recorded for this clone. The CDR3 DNA follows: TGTGCCAGCAGCGTAGCACATAACACTGAAGCTTTCTTT. Translating gives CASSVAHNTEAFF. The chain links TRBV9 to TRBJ1-1; unclear D gene. Germline loops: CDR1 SGDLS, CDR2 YYNGEE. There are 13 residues in the CDR3. Trimming cost V 0 bases and J 2 bases, with 5 bases left between them.

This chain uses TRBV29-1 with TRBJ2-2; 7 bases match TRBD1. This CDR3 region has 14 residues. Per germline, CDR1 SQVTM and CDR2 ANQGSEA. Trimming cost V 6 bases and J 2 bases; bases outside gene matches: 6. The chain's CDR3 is CSVARGINTGELFF. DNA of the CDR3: TGCAGCGTCGCCAGGGGGATAAACACCGGGGAGCTGTTTTTT.

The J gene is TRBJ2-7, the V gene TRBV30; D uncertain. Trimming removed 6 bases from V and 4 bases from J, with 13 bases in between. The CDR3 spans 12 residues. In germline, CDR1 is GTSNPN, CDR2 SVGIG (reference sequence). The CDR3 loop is CACQLQTYEQYF. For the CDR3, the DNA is TGTGCCTGTCAACTTCAAACTTACGAGCAGTACTTC.

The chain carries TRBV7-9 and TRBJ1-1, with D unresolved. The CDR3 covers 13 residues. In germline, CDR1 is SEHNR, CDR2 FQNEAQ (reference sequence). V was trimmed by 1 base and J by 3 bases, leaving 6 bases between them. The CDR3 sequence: CASSLGPYTEAFF. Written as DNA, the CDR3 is TGTGCCAGCAGCTTAGGGCCCTACACTGAAGCTTTCTTT.

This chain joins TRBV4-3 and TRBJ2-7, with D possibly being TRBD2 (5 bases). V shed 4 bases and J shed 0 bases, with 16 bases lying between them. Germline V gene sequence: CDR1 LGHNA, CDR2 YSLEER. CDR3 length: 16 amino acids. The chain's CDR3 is CASSRARGSLSYEQYF. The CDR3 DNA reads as TGCGCCAGCAGCCGCGCTCGAGGGTCGCTCTCCTACGAGCAGTACTTC.

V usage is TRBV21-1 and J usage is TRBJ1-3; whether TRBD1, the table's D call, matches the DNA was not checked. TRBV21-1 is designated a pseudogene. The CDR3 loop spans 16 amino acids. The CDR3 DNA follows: TGTGCCAGCAGCAGCAGACAGGGGGCTTCTGGAAACACCATATATTTT. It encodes CASSSRQGASGNTIYF.

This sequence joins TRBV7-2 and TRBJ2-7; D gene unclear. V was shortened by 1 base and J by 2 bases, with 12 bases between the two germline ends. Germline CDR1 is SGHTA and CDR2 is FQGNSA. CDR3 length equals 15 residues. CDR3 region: CASSLVGSRTYEQYF. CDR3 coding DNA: TGTGCCAGCAGCTTAGTAGGTAGCCGAACCTACGAGCAGTACTTC.

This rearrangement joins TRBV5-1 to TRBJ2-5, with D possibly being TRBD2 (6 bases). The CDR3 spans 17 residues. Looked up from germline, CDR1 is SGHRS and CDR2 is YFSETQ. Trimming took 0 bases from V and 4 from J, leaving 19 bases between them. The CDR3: CASSLEGRGGRGETQYF. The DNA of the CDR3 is TGCGCCAGCAGCTTGGAGGGGCGGGGTGGCCGAGGAGAGACCCAGTACTTC. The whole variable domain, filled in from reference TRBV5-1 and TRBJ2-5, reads KAGVTQTPRYLIKTRGQQVTLSCSPISGHRSVSWYQQTPGQGLQFLFEYFSETQRNKGNFPGRFSGRQFSNSRSEMNVSTLELGDSALYLCASSLEGRGGRGETQYFGPGTRLLVL.

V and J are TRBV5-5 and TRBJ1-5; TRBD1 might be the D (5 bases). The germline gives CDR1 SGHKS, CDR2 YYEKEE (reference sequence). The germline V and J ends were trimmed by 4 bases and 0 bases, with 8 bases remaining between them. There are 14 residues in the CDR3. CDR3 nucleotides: TGTGCCAGCAGCGAGGGGTATAGCAATCAGCCCCAGCATTTT. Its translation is CASSEGYSNQPQHF.

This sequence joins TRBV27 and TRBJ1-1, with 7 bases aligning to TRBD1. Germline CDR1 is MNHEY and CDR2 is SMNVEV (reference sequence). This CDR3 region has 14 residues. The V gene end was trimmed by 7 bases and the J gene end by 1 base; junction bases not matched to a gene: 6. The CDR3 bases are TGTGCCAGCAACCGACAGGGCCCGAACACTGAAGCTTTCTTT. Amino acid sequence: CASNRQGPNTEAFF.

CDR3 region: CASSVGGAPWGYTF. In DNA, the CDR3 is TGTGCCAGCAGCGTAGGGGGGGCCCCGTGGGGCTACACCTTC. This chain uses TRBV9 with TRBJ1-2; TRBD1 is a possible D gene (6 bases). Germline V lookup: CDR1 SGDLS, CDR2 YYNGEE. With 0 bases removed from V and 8 bases from J, the gap between germline ends came to 14 bases. The length of the CDR3 is 14 residues.

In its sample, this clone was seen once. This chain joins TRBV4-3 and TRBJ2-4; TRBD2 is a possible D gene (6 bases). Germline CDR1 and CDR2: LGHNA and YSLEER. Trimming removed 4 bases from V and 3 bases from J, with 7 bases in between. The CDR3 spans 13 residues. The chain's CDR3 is CASSPGVKNIQYF. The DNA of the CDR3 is TGCGCCAGCAGCCCGGGGGTCAAAAACATTCAGTACTTC.

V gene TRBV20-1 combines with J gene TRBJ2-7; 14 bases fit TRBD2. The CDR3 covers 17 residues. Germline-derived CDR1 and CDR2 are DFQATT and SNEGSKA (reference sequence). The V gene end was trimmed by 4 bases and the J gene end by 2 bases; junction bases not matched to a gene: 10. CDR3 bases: TGCAGTGCTACTGATGCTCTGGGACTAGCGGGAGCCTACGAGCAGTACTTC. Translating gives CSATDALGLAGAYEQYF.

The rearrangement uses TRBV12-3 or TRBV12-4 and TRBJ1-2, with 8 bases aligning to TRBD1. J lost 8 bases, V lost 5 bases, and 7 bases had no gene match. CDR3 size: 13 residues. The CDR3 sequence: CASSNTGGPGYTF. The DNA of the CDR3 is TGTGCCAGCAGTAATACAGGGGGGCCGGGCTACACCTTC.

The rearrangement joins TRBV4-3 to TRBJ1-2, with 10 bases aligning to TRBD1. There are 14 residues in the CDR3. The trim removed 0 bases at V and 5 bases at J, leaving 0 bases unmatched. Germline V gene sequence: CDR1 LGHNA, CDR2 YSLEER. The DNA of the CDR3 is TGCGCCAGCAGCCAAGAGGACAGGGGGTATGGCTACACCTTC. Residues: CASSQEDRGYGYTF.